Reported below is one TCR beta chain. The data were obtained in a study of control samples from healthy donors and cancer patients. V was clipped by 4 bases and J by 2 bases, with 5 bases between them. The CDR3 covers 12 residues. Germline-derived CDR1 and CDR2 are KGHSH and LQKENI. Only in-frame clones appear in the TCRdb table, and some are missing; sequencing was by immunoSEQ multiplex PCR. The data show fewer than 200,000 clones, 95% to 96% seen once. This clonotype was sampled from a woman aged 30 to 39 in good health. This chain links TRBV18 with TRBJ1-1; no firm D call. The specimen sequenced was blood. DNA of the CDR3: TGTGCCAGCTCACTTACTAACACTGAAGCTTTCTTT. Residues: CASSLTNTEAFF.